One sample yielded the 27 T cell receptor beta chains listed below, sequenced in a study of PD-1 blockade in classical Hodgkin lymphoma. Sequencing was performed with immunoSEQ multiplex PCR; in TCRdb, only in-frame clones are kept and a portion is missing. The sample lists some 30,000 clones, around four fifths occurring once. Time point described: cycle 4 day 1 (C4D1), after five to seven weeks of nivolumab. Each patient experienced a relapse that followed autologous stem cell transplantation, and brentuximab vedotin exposure varied. Purified CD4+ T cells were obtained from thawed PBMCs through magnetic negative selection. The material was CD4+ T cells from blood, obtained before the fourth cycle of nivolumab. All receptors come from a human donor with classical Hodgkin lymphoma.

The V gene is TRBV21-1, the J gene TRBJ2-7; the table calls TRBD1, which could not be checked here. TRBV21-1 is tagged as a pseudogene. CDR3 length: 14 residues. The CDR3 reads CASSKAGTESEQYF. The CDR3 DNA is TGTGCCAGCAGCAAAGCCGGGACAGAGAGCGAGCAGTACTTC.

The chain employs TRBV7-6 and TRBJ2-5; 8 positions agree with TRBD2. The germline V gene has CDR1 SGHVS and CDR2 FNYEAQ. V shed 1 base, J shed 3 bases, and the junction held 4 bases outside the gene matches. CDR3 length equals 15 residues. Here the CDR3 DNA reads TGTGCCAGCAGCTTAGTCGCGGGGGGCGAAGAGACCCAGTACTTC. The encoded protein is CASSLVAGGEETQYF.

The V call is TRBV7-2, the J call TRBJ2-3; D perhaps matches TRBD2 (6 bases). The CDR3 is 15 amino acids. The germline V and J ends were trimmed by 5 bases and 4 bases, with 16 bases remaining between them. Germline-derived CDR1 and CDR2 are SGHTA and FQGNSA. CDR3 DNA: TGTGCCAGCAGCCGACTAGTAGTAATGTCAGATACGCAGTATTTT. It codes for CASSRLVVMSDTQYF. The complete variable domain, with remaining parts taken from reference TRBV7-2 and TRBJ2-3, reads GAGVSQSPSNKVTEKGKDVELRCDPISGHTALYWYRQSLGQGLEFLIYFQGNSAPDKSGLPSDRFSAERTGGSVSTLTIQRTQQEDSAVYLCASSRLVVMSDTQYFGPGTRLTVL.

The chain recombines TRBV5-1 with TRBJ2-3, with 8 positions matching TRBD2. CDR1 SGHRS and CDR2 YFSETQ come from the germline V gene. This CDR3 region has 17 residues. V lost 3 bases, J lost 0 bases, and 9 bases stayed unmatched. The CDR3 nucleotides read TGCGCCAGCAGCTCCAAACCACTAGCGGTTAGCACAGATACGCAGTATTTT. It specifies CASSSKPLAVSTDTQYF.

The chain couples TRBV18 to TRBJ1-2; 8 bases line up with TRBD1. The CDR3 has 14 residues. Germline V gene data show CDR1 as KGHSH and CDR2 as LQKENI. The V segment lost 6 bases and the J segment 4 bases; nucleotides outside the gene matches: 7. CDR3 nucleotide sequence: TGTGCCAGCTCTCAGACAGGGGAGGGCTATGGCTACACCTTC. It is translated as CASSQTGEGYGYTF.

The chain couples TRBV7-6 to TRBJ1-5; D remains unclear. Germline CDR1 SGHVS, CDR2 FNYEAQ. Trimming left V 5 bases short and J 3 bases short, with 8 bases between. The CDR3 runs 13 residues. The CDR3 DNA reads TGTGCCAGCAGCCAGGTACCCAATCAGCCCCAGCATTTT. Its translation is CASSQVPNQPQHF.

This clone was counted only a few times. The chain couples TRBV5-1 to TRBJ2-2; 7 bases line up with TRBD1. The J segment lost 2 bases and the V segment lost 2 bases, leaving 12 bases of the junction unmatched. The CDR3 extends over 18 amino acids. Germline assignment: CDR1 SGHRS and CDR2 YFSETQ. CDR3 residues: CASSFGNRGGSNTGELFF. For the CDR3, the DNA is TGCGCCAGCAGCTTTGGGAACAGGGGTGGTTCCAACACCGGGGAGCTGTTTTTT.

The chain joins TRBV7-9 to TRBJ1-5; TRBD1 agrees at 7 bases. The V and J ends lost 5 bases and 3 bases, in that order; junction bases with no gene match: 7. CDR3 length: 15 amino acids. CDR1 SEHNR and CDR2 FQNEAQ come from the germline V gene (reference sequence). CDR3 region: CASSPGQVANQPQHF. The CDR3 region has the DNA TGTGCCAGCAGCCCAGGACAGGTGGCCAATCAGCCCCAGCATTTT.

This clone came up once. The chain has TRBV30 and TRBJ2-1; 7 bases match TRBD2. The CDR3 covers 15 residues. The V segment lost 0 bases and the J segment 6 bases; nucleotides outside the gene matches: 8. The V gene's germline CDR1 is GTSNPN and CDR2 SVGIG (reference sequence). CDR3 coding DNA: TGTGCCTGGAGTGTACTTCTAGGGGAGGGCAATGAGCAGTTCTTC. Protein sequence: CAWSVLLGEGNEQFF.

CDR3 loop: CASSSLLFRGEGSYEQYF. The CDR3 DNA reads as TGCGCCAGCAGCTCTCTTCTATTTAGAGGGGAGGGCTCCTACGAGCAGTACTTC. V usage is TRBV5-1 and J usage is TRBJ2-7, with 7 bases that match TRBD2. Germline CDR1 and CDR2: SGHRS and YFSETQ. The CDR3 sequence is 18 residues long. With 3 bases clipped from V and 0 bases from J, the junction kept 15 bases outside the gene matches.

This clone was detected only a few times. The chain is built from TRBV11-2 and TRBJ2-7; no clear D gene. The CDR3 length is 11 residues. CDR1 is SGHAT and CDR2 is FQNNGV in the germline V gene. Trimming took 0 bases from V and 6 from J, leaving 3 bases between them. Here the CDR3 DNA reads TGTGCCAGCAGCTTAGAAGGCGAGCAGTACTTC. Translation gives CASSLEGEQYF.

CDR3 residues: CAWSLGNQETQYF. The CDR3 DNA sequence: TGTGCCTGGAGTTTGGGAAATCAAGAGACCCAGTACTTC. The rearrangement joins TRBV30 to TRBJ2-5; D call uncertain. V was pared by 2 bases and J by 2 bases, with 9 bases between. Germline CDR1 GTSNPN, CDR2 SVGIG (reference sequence). The CDR3 loop spans 13 amino acids.

The rearrangement uses TRBV4-2 and TRBJ1-5; D gene unclear. V shed 5 bases and J shed 4 bases, with 6 bases lying between them. Germline CDR1 LGHNA, CDR2 YNFKEQ. The CDR3 consists of 12 residues. The CDR3 loop reads CASSETNQPQHF. The DNA of the CDR3 is TGTGCCAGCAGCGAGACAAATCAGCCCCAGCATTTT.

This clone was seen only once. This rearrangement joins TRBV10-3 to TRBJ1-1; the D gene is possibly TRBD1 (5 bases). Germline lookup yields CDR1 ENHRY and CDR2 SYGVKD. This CDR3 is built from 15 residues. V was clipped by 4 bases and J by 1 base, with 13 bases between them. The CDR3 spells CAISGQGTGNTEAFF. The CDR3 DNA follows: TGTGCCATCAGTGGCCAGGGCACAGGGAACACTGAAGCTTTCTTT.

The V and J genes are TRBV7-6 and TRBJ2-3, with 11 bases identical to TRBD1. The V segment lost 4 bases and the J segment 5 bases; nucleotides outside the gene matches: 5. Germline V gene data show CDR1 as SGHVS and CDR2 as FNYEAQ. This CDR3 spans 15 amino acids. DNA for the CDR3: TGTGCCAGCAGCTCCTGGACAGGGGGCATAGATACGCAGTATTTT. Translating gives CASSSWTGGIDTQYF.

The rearrangement joins TRBV15 to TRBJ1-2; 7 positions match TRBD1. The V gene end was trimmed by 3 bases and the J gene end by 2 bases; junction bases not matched to a gene: 3. Germline V CDR1 and CDR2: LNHNV, YYDKDF (reference sequence). The CDR3 spans 14 residues. The CDR3 loop is CATSREQGNYGYTF. In DNA, the CDR3 is TGTGCCACCAGCAGGGAACAGGGGAACTATGGCTACACCTTC.

The gene calls are TRBV10-3 and TRBJ2-5, with 12 bases lining up with TRBD2. V was pared by 4 bases and J by 5 bases, with 14 bases of the junction left unmatched. The CDR3 is made up of 18 amino acids. Germline loops: CDR1 ENHRY, CDR2 SYGVKD. The CDR3 loop is CAISARQGLAGPVETQYF. The CDR3 region has the DNA TGTGCCATCAGTGCCCGACAAGGACTAGCGGGGCCCGTGGAGACCCAGTACTTC.

This clone has a handful of counts. The chain employs TRBV27 and TRBJ1-2, with D possibly TRBD1 on 6 matching bases. The CDR3 is 13 amino acids. Deletions cut 5 bases from V and 4 bases from J, with 11 bases between. The germline V gene encodes CDR1 MNHEY and CDR2 SMNVEV (reference sequence). The CDR3 nucleotides read TGTGCCAGCAGTCAGGGACAAACCTATGGCTACACCTTC. It encodes CASSQGQTYGYTF.

The rearrangement links TRBV19 to TRBJ1-6; 10 bases agree with TRBD1. Trimming removed 3 bases from V and 12 bases from J; junction bases left unmatched: 8. Germline CDR1 is LNHDA and CDR2 is SQIVND (reference sequence). The CDR3 extends over 15 amino acids. The CDR3 DNA is TGTGCCAGTAGTATTGAGGGGACAGGGGTGAAACCCCTCCACTTT. Its translation: CASSIEGTGVKPLHF.

The chain couples TRBV27 to TRBJ1-1, with D possibly being TRBD1 (5 bases). CDR1 and CDR2 (germline): MNHEY, SMNVEV (reference sequence). The V end was cut by 3 bases, the J end by 2 bases, with 22 bases between. The CDR3 extends over 18 amino acids. This CDR3 reads CASSLTASGLSINTEAFF. The CDR3 DNA is TGTGCCAGCAGTTTGACCGCGTCGGGGCTATCCATAAACACTGAAGCTTTCTTT.

DNA for the CDR3: TGTGCCAGCAGCCCCAGGGTACACAGCTACACCTTC. Its translation: CASSPRVHSYTF. The chain employs TRBV7-9 and TRBJ1-2; weak D call: TRBD1 (5 bases). The V gene lost 5 bases and the J gene lost 9 bases, with 13 bases spanning the gap. This CDR3 has 12 amino acids. The germline V gene has CDR1 SEHNR and CDR2 FQNEAQ (reference sequence).

The rearrangement links TRBV6-1 to TRBJ1-2; D not certain. The germline CDR1 and CDR2 sequences are MNHNS and SASEGT. The V end was cut by 6 bases, the J end by 7 bases, with 18 bases between. The CDR3 consists of 14 residues. DNA of the CDR3: TGTGCCAGCAGCCTTGAATTAGGCGGCGGTGGCTACACCTTC. It encodes CASSLELGGGGYTF.

The chain has TRBV6-5 and TRBJ2-7; no firm D call. The CDR3 runs to 11 residues. The V and J ends lost 2 bases and 7 bases respectively, with 6 bases between them. The germline CDR1 and CDR2 sequences are MNHEY and SVGAGI. CDR3 region: CASSYGKEQYF. The CDR3 region has the DNA TGTGCCAGCAGTTACGGGAAGGAGCAGTACTTC.

The V call is TRBV2, the J call TRBJ1-1; D is unresolved. Germline assignment: CDR1 SNHLY and CDR2 FYNNEI. V was clipped by 6 bases and J by 2 bases, with 13 bases between them. This CDR3 region has 14 residues. The CDR3 loop reads CASSVTTLNTEAFF. In DNA form, the CDR3 reads TGTGCCAGCAGCGTGACTACCCTAAACACTGAAGCTTTCTTT.

The chain carries TRBV30 and TRBJ2-3; D gene uncertain. The germline gives CDR1 GTSNPN, CDR2 SVGIG (reference sequence). The CDR3 length is 13 residues. V was cut by 0 bases and J by 2 bases, with 6 bases left in between. CDR3 sequence: CAWSVWYTDTQYF. Written as DNA, the CDR3 is TGTGCCTGGAGTGTTTGGTACACAGATACGCAGTATTTT. The complete variable domain, with remaining parts taken from reference TRBV30 and TRBJ2-3, reads SQTIHQWPATLVQPVGSPLSLECTVEGTSNPNLYWYRQAAGRGLQLLFYSVGIGQISSEVPQNLSASRPQDRQFILSSKKLLLSDSGFYLCAWSVWYTDTQYFGPGTRLTVL.

This sequence joins TRBV7-2 and TRBJ1-4, with unresolved D. The germline gives CDR1 SGHTA, CDR2 FQGNSA. The CDR3 is 13 residues long. The ends were cut back, 0 bases at V and 8 bases at J, with 7 bases in the middle. DNA for the CDR3: TGTGCCAGCAGCTTAGCCTCCTCAGAAAAACTGTTTTTT. Encoded protein: CASSLASSEKLFF.

V usage is TRBV6-5 and J usage is TRBJ2-7; D possibly corresponds to TRBD2 (5 bases). The V end lost 2 bases, the J end lost 9 bases, and 8 bases lay between the germline ends. The V gene's germline CDR1 is MNHEY and CDR2 SVGAGI. The CDR3 loop spans 11 amino acids. DNA of the CDR3: TGTGCCAGCAGTTACGAGGGTCGGCAGTACTTC. It translates to CASSYEGRQYF.